Listed here are 22 T cell receptor beta chains from one sample, sequenced in a study of human T cells and chemical hapten exposure. TCRdb re-derived calls from the RACE reads in MiXCR, one entry per CDR3 protein. This table has some 38,000 distinct CDR3 sequences, less than 9% appearing once. Time point in this sample: pre-sensitization, week 0. Treatment given: therapeutic diphenylcyclopropenone sensitization with weekly scalp DPC. Specimen: whole blood, collected in connection with sensitization to the hapten diphenylcyclopropenone (DPC). The receptors shown here come from a woman between 45 and 65 years old with alopecia areata. Some clones in this sample may be carry-over from other donors' samples.

This clonotype has at least ten counts. The chain has TRBV12-5 and TRBJ2-1; D unresolved. Germline CDR1 is LGHNT and CDR2 is FRNRAP. The CDR3 loop spans 13 amino acids. Trimming removed 0 bases at V and 7 bases at J, with 7 bases between. CDR3: CASGLVALNEQFF. CDR3 nucleotides: TGTGCTAGTGGTTTGGTCGCTTTGAATGAGCAGTTCTTC. Based on the CDR3 plus reference TRBV12-5 and TRBJ2-1, the full variable domain is DARVTQTPRHKVTEMGQEVTMRCQPILGHNTVFWYRQTMMQGLELLAYFRNRAPLDDSGMPKDRFSAEMPDATLATLKIQPSEPRDSAVYFCASGLVALNEQFFGPGTRLTVL.

This clonotype has more than one count but fewer than ten. V is TRBV9 and J is TRBJ2-1; 13 positions match TRBD2. This CDR3 has 15 amino acids. V shed 2 bases and J 9 bases; nucleotides not matched to a gene: 5. The V gene's germline CDR1 is SGDLS and CDR2 YYNGEE. As DNA, the CDR3 is TGTGCCAGCAGCGTTGGGACTAGCGGGACTGGTGAGCAGTTCTTC. This translates into CASSVGTSGTGEQFF.

This clonotype has a handful of counts. This chain uses TRBV15 with TRBJ2-3; 9 bases match TRBD2. The CDR3 runs 14 residues. The J segment lost 4 bases and the V segment lost 1 base, leaving 0 bases of the junction unmatched. The germline V gene has CDR1 LNHNV and CDR2 YYDKDF (reference sequence). CDR3 coding DNA: TGTGCCACCAGCAGAGGACTAGCGGCAGATACGCAGTATTTT. Translating gives CATSRGLAADTQYF. Full variable domain (rest looked up from reference TRBV15 and TRBJ2-3): DAMVIQNPRYQVTQFGKPVTLSCSQTLNHNVMYWYQQKSSQAPKLLFHYYDKDFNNEADTPDNFQSRRPNTSFCFLDIRSPGLGDTAMYLCATSRGLAADTQYFGPGTRLTVL.

This sequence joins TRBV3-1 and TRBJ1-6; D might be TRBD1 (6 bases). The CDR3 has 15 residues. Per the germline V gene, CDR1 is LGHDT and CDR2 is YNNKEL (reference sequence). Trimming left V 4 bases short and J 10 bases short, with 17 bases between. The CDR3 spells CASSPSGDEISPLHF. DNA of the CDR3: TGTGCCAGCAGCCCATCAGGGGATGAAATCTCACCCCTCCACTTT.

This clonotype was detected many times. The chain carries TRBV28 and TRBJ2-5; 7 bases are a match to TRBD2. The germline V gene encodes CDR1 MDHEN and CDR2 SYDVKM. The CDR3 spans 14 residues. V lost 2 bases to trimming and J lost 7 bases; unmatched junction nucleotides: 7. The CDR3 is CASSLPAGSVTQYF. The CDR3 nucleotides are TGTGCCAGCAGTTTACCAGCGGGGTCCGTGACCCAGTACTTC.

Comment on this clonotype: At one end the junction does not follow the germline gene, possibly because of a read error. The V and J genes are TRBV7-7 and TRBJ2-1; 8 positions match TRBD2. CDR1 and CDR2 (germline): SSHAT, FNYEAQ (reference sequence). The CDR3 sequence is 21 residues long. CDR3 region: CASSPPTQGGRSSRNYNEQFF. CDR3 coding DNA: TGTGCTAGCAGCCCCCCAACTCAGGGCGGGAGGTCGTCCCGAAACTACAATGAGCAGTTCTTC.

The table lists this clonotype with a few counts. Here the CDR3 DNA reads TGCAGCGTGCGCGGGGCCGGAATTGTATATAAGGATACGCAGTATTTT. It codes for CSVRGAGIVYKDTQYF. This chain connects TRBV29-1 to TRBJ2-3, with D possibly TRBD2 on 6 matching bases. V dropped 6 bases and J dropped 6 bases, with 25 bases sitting between them. CDR1 SQVTM and CDR2 ANQGSEA come from the germline V gene. This CDR3 is 16 amino acids long.

This clonotype was picked up many times. V is TRBV20-1 and J is TRBJ2-3, with D perhaps assigned TRBD1 or TRBD2 (6 bases each). The germline CDR1 and CDR2 sequences are DFQATT and SNEGSKA (reference sequence). V shed 3 bases and J shed 3 bases, with 19 bases lying between them. The CDR3 contains 16 residues. The CDR3, as DNA: TGCAGTGCTAGGCCCTCTCTAAGGGGGAGGACAGATACGCAGTATTTT. Residues: CSARPSLRGRTDTQYF.

In this sample, this clonotype turned up a few times. A much bigger clone sits one base away, suggesting this may be a read error. The rearrangement links TRBV28 to TRBJ2-3; no definite D call. Per germline, CDR1 MDHEN and CDR2 SYDVKM. This CDR3 region has 11 residues. Here the CDR3 DNA reads TGTGTCAGCACCGGCACAGATACGCAGTATTTT. Protein product: CVSTGTDTQYF.

The chain carries TRBV29-1 and TRBJ2-5; perhaps TRBD2 as D (5 bases). Trimming shortened V by 4 bases and J by 1 base, and 10 bases separated the two germline ends. This CDR3 comprises 13 residues. Germline assignment: CDR1 SQVTM and CDR2 ANQGSEA. CDR3 sequence: CSVGRASQETQYF. CDR3 DNA sequence: TGCAGCGTTGGGCGGGCGAGCCAAGAGACCCAGTACTTC.

Ten or more counts support this clonotype. V is TRBV20-1 and J is TRBJ1-5, with D possibly matching TRBD1 (6 bases). The CDR3 is 18 residues long. CDR1 and CDR2 (germline): DFQATT, SNEGSKA (reference sequence). Trimming took off 0 bases at V and 2 bases at J, with 20 bases between the two ends. For the CDR3, the DNA is TGCAGTGCTAGAGATCTACGGGGGGCTAGTTGGGGCAATCAGCCCCAGCATTTT. Translated, it gives CSARDLRGASWGNQPQHF.

With regard to this clonotype: A read error may explain this, as a much larger clone is one base away. The rearrangement joins TRBV10-3 to TRBJ1-4; 7 positions match TRBD1. This CDR3 region has 15 residues. Germline CDR1 ENHRY, CDR2 SYGVKD. In DNA, the CDR3 is TGTGTCATCAGTGAGTCGGGGACAGCTAATGAAAAACTGTTTTTT. Translation gives CVISESGTANEKLFF.

This clonotype was picked up a small number of times. The CDR3 DNA sequence: TGTGCCAGCAGCGTAGCCCCCGTCTGGAGGCAAGACAATGAGCAGTTCTTC. It specifies CASSVAPVWRQDNEQFF. The chain combines TRBV9 with TRBJ2-1, with a possible D match to TRBD2 (5 bases). There are 17 residues in the CDR3. Germline assignment: CDR1 SGDLS and CDR2 YYNGEE. The V gene lost 0 bases and the J gene lost 5 bases, with 18 bases spanning the gap.

Turning to this clonotype: A read error may explain this, as a much larger clone is one base away. The chain uses TRBV7-6 and TRBJ1-2, with D perhaps matching TRBD1 (6 bases). Germline V gene sequence: CDR1 SGHVS, CDR2 FNYEAQ. Trimming took off 0 bases at V and 8 bases at J, with 13 bases between the two ends. This CDR3 has 14 amino acids. The CDR3 nucleotides read TGTGCCAGCAGCTTAGCGGACAGCACAGGCGGCTACACCTTC. This codes for CASSLADSTGGYTF.

The sample holds many counts of this clonotype. The chain couples TRBV20-1 to TRBJ2-3; D not certain. This CDR3 is built from 14 residues. The V end lost 5 bases, the J end lost 2 bases, and 14 bases lay between the germline ends. Germline V lookup: CDR1 DFQATT, CDR2 SNEGSKA (reference sequence). CDR3 sequence: CSAEPRAYTDTQYF. The CDR3 nucleotides read TGCAGTGCTGAGCCCCGGGCCTACACAGATACGCAGTATTTT.

This clonotype was observed at least ten times. The V and J genes are TRBV30 and TRBJ2-7, with a weak D call TRBD2 (6 bases). This CDR3 region has 14 residues. The germline gives CDR1 GTSNPN, CDR2 SVGIG (reference sequence). Trimming took 2 bases from V and 4 from J, leaving 15 bases between them. CDR3 residues: CAWSLGGNLYEQYF. The CDR3 coding sequence is TGTGCCTGGAGTTTGGGCGGGAACTTATACGAGCAGTACTTC.

This clonotype was counted ten times or more. The rearrangement joins TRBV28 to TRBJ2-5; weak D call: TRBD2 (7 bases). Germline-derived CDR1 and CDR2 are MDHEN and SYDVKM. V lost 5 bases and J 7 bases, leaving 20 bases between the germline ends. The CDR3 totals 15 residues. CDR3 bases: TGTGCCAGCAGTCCCCGGGGGGCGGCTGATCGGACCCAGTACTTC. It is translated as CASSPRGAADRTQYF.

In its sample, this clonotype was seen many times. The chain couples TRBV21-1 to TRBJ1-6. TRBV21-1 is a listed pseudogene. This CDR3 is built from 11 residues. CDR3 in DNA: TGTGCCAGCAGCAAAAATTCACCCCTCCACTTT. This codes for CASSKNSPLHF.

This clonotype was observed a few times. CDR3 sequence: CASSPKPGLAGGTLYEQYF. For the CDR3, the DNA is TGTGCCAGCAGCCCAAAGCCGGGACTAGCGGGGGGCACCCTCTACGAGCAGTACTTC. This rearrangement joins TRBV14 to TRBJ2-7, with 15 positions matching TRBD2. Germline V gene sequence: CDR1 SGHDN, CDR2 FVKESK. V dropped 4 bases and J dropped 3; count of bases not matched to a gene: 13. The CDR3 is made up of 19 amino acids.

This clonotype showed up many times. The chain has TRBV6-1 and TRBJ2-2, with a possible D match to TRBD1 (6 bases). V lost 1 base and J lost 1, with 7 bases in between. Germline V gene data show CDR1 as MNHNS and CDR2 as SASEGT. This CDR3 has 15 amino acids. The CDR3: CASSEVRGNTGELFF. CDR3 DNA sequence: TGTGCCAGCAGTGAAGTCAGGGGGAACACCGGGGAGCTGTTTTTT.

This clonotype was picked up a small number of times. The genes are TRBV28 and TRBJ2-1, with TRBD2 matching over 12 bases. The CDR3 consists of 15 residues. The germline CDR1 and CDR2 sequences are MDHEN and SYDVKM. After removal of 6 bases from V and 8 bases from J, the junction contained 8 bases not matched to a gene. The DNA of the CDR3 is TGTGCCAGCAGCTATCTAGCGGGAGGGCCCCATGAGCAGTTCTTC. This sequence encodes CASSYLAGGPHEQFF.

This clonotype appeared many times. The chain employs TRBV6-6 and TRBJ2-1; no clear D. Germline V gene data show CDR1 as MNHNY and CDR2 as SVGAGI (reference sequence). The CDR3 contains 15 residues. V lost 0 bases to trimming and J lost 6 bases, with 12 bases between them. This chain's CDR3 is CASSYSLGYGNEQFF. CDR3 DNA: TGTGCCAGCAGTTACTCGTTGGGCTACGGCAATGAGCAGTTCTTC.